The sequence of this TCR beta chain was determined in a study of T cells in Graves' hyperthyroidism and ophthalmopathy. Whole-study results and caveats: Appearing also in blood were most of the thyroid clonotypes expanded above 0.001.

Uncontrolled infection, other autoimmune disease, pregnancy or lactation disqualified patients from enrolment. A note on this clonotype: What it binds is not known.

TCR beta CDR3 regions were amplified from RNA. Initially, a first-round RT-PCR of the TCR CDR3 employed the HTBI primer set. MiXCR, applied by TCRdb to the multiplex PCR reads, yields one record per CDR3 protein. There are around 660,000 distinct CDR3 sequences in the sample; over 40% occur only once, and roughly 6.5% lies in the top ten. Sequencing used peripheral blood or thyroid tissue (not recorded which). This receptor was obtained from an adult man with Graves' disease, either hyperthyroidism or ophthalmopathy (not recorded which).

The CDR3 region is CASRSSGRENTGELFF. CDR3 in DNA: TGTGCCAGCAGAAGTAGCGGGAGAGAGAACACCGGGGAGCTGTTTTTT. The chain uses TRBV7-6 and TRBJ2-2, with 9 positions matching TRBD2. J was trimmed by 1 base and V by 6 bases; bases with no gene match: 6. CDR1 and CDR2 from the germline V gene are SGHVS and FNYEAQ. This CDR3 is 16 amino acids long.